This T cell receptor (beta chain) was profiled in a study of T cells in Graves' hyperthyroidism and ophthalmopathy. Whole-study results and caveats: Most expanded thyroid clonotypes above 0.001 also appeared in blood.

This clonotype was observed a few times. Its antigen remains unidentified. RNA transcripts were the template for amplifying TCR beta CDR3 regions. A first-round RT-PCR of the TCR CDR3 used the HTBI primer set. TCRdb analysed the multiplex PCR reads with MiXCR anew, one entry per CDR3 protein. The data show around 600,000 distinct CDR3 sequences, about 14% seen once. Individuals with ophthalmopathy presented a Clinical Activity Score of at least 3, a NOSPECS grade of at least 4 and a duration under 3 months. Each 10 ml fresh peripheral blood draw supplied the PBMCs. The germline V and J ends were trimmed by 6 bases and 9 bases, with 9 bases remaining between them. The CDR3 covers 11 residues.

The sequenced sample was blood. The chain joins TRBV12-3 or TRBV12-4 to TRBJ2-1, with D hard to call. The source of this sequence is a woman in her fifties or sixties with Graves' ophthalmopathy. The DNA for the CDR3 is TGTGCCAGCAGCACACAGATTGAGCAGTTCTTC. The encoded protein is CASSTQIEQFF.